This T cell receptor (beta chain) was sequenced for a study of identical twins. Study-level findings and limits: Models underestimated TCR alpha sharing (out-of-frame) in monozygotic twins. Clonotypes of the beta chain that were abundant in cord blood carried fewer insertions (memory repertoires showed none).

It was template switching that added a universal primer site, and there were unique molecular identifiers on the cDNA. One entry per CDR3 protein results from TCRdb running MiXCR on the 5' RACE reads. The repertoire consists of roughly 220,000 distinct CDR3 sequences, with roughly 7.1% occurring once and the leading ten covering roughly 15%. CDR3 size: 15 residues. Trimming cost V 5 bases and J 8 bases; bases outside gene matches: 12. The V gene's germline CDR1 is DFQATT and CDR2 SNEGSKA (reference sequence). A word on this clonotype: The antigen is undetermined.

In addition, the sample was reused for a study of T cells expressing NK-cell markers. That work states: Sequencing covered eight donors, seven HCMV-seropositive and one seronegative.

This clonotype was obtained from a woman between 18 and 29 years old in good health. V is TRBV20-1 and J is TRBJ1-1, with 12 bases fitting TRBD1. The specimen was CD8+ T cells sorted from blood. CDR3 sequence (DNA): TGCAGTGCTCCCAGGGGCCGGGACAGGGGGCCCGAAGCTTTCTTT. This encodes CSAPRGRDRGPEAFF.